This is a list of T cell receptor beta chains from one sample in a study of blood T cell repertoires in COVID-19. The protocol was immunoSEQ multiplex PCR, while the TCRdb copy is restricted to in-frame clones and leaves out a portion. The table lists over 120,000 clones, more than 70% of them singletons. The sequenced sample was peripheral blood. All receptors come from a human donor in a cohort sampled during active COVID-19. Each CDR3 is given with its conserved first and last residue. A D gene is named only where the DNA matches it firmly. Expanded clones get a size class; other rows say once, few or many, or leave the size out.

len	v_gene	j_gene	d_gene	abundance	CDR3aa	CDR3nt
17	TRBV7-8	TRBJ1-5	NA	NA	CASSSGLEVSHNQPQHF	TGTGCCAGCAGCTCCGGACTAGAGGTTTCCCACAATCAGCCCCAGCATTTT
15	TRBV6-1	TRBJ2-7	NA	NA	CASSEGQTPSYEQYF	TGTGCCAGCAGTGAAGGGCAAACCCCTTCCTACGAGCAGTACTTC
15	TRBV7-9	TRBJ1-1	NA	NA	CASSPGTYLNTEAFF	TGTGCCAGCAGCCCGGGGACATATTTGAACACTGAAGCTTTCTTT
16	TRBV19	TRBJ2-5	TRBD1	NA	CASSIHRDRGRETQYF	TGTGCCAGTAGTATACACCGGGACAGGGGAAGGGAGACCCAGTACTTC
13	TRBV6-5	TRBJ2-3	NA	NA	CASRSRFTDTQYF	TGTGCCAGCAGATCCAGGTTCACAGATACGCAGTATTTT
14	TRBV7-8	TRBJ1-3	TRBD1	NA	CASSLGTGRNTIYF	TGTGCCAGCAGCTTGGGGACAGGGAGAAACACCATATATTTT
13	TRBV7-9	TRBJ1-1	NA	NA	CASSSRGNTEAFF	TGTGCCAGCAGCTCCAGGGGAAACACTGAAGCTTTCTTT
11	TRBV29-1	TRBJ1-2	NA	NA	CSVLQGAGYTF	TGCAGCGTTCTACAGGGTGCGGGCTACACCTTC
13	TRBV7-3	TRBJ2-1	NA	NA	CASSAGQLNEQFF	TGTGCCAGCAGCGCGGGACAGCTCAATGAGCAGTTCTTC
10	TRBV29-1	TRBJ2-1	NA	NA	CSGRMSEQFF	TGCAGCGGGCGGATGAGTGAGCAGTTCTTC
15	TRBV4-1	TRBJ2-3	NA	NA	CASSQVMGARDTQYF	TGCGCCAGCAGCCAAGTAATGGGGGCCCGGGATACGCAGTATTTT
14	TRBV19	TRBJ1-2	NA	NA	CASSIGQESYGWTF	TGTGCCAGTAGTATCGGTCAGGAATCCTATGGCTGGACCTTC
14	TRBV20-1	TRBJ1-1	NA	few	CSASPPGMNTEAFF	TGCAGTGCTAGTCCCCCCGGGATGAACACTGAAGCTTTCTTT
13	TRBV6-5	TRBJ1-1	NA	NA	CASSSGWATEAFF	TGTGCCAGCAGTTCAGGGTGGGCCACTGAAGCTTTCTTT
14	TRBV19	TRBJ2-7	TRBD2	NA	CASSIGLAGYEQYF	TGTGCCAGTAGTATTGGTCTAGCGGGCTACGAGCAGTACTTC
15	TRBV6-5	TRBJ2-3	TRBD2	NA	CASSPGTSSTDTQYF	TGTGCCAGCAGTCCCGGGACTAGCAGCACAGATACGCAGTATTTT
12	TRBV5-1	TRBJ2-1	NA	NA	CASSLEQGLQFF	TGCGCCAGCAGCTTGGAGCAGGGCCTCCAATTCTTC
16	TRBV12-5	TRBJ2-2	TRBD2	NA	CASGWPGGGDTGELFF	TGTGCTAGTGGTTGGCCGGGAGGTGGGGACACCGGGGAGCTGTTTTTT
14	TRBV5-1	TRBJ1-3	NA	NA	CASSLEPTGNTIYF	TGCGCCAGCAGCTTGGAGCCGACTGGAAACACCATATATTTT
16	TRBV4-2	TRBJ1-6	NA	NA	CASSPSVTAGGSPLHF	TGTGCCAGCAGCCCATCAGTGACCGCCGGGGGGTCACCCCTCCACTTT
13	TRBV5-4	TRBJ1-1	NA	NA	CASSLYREGGAFF	TGTGCCAGCAGCTTGTACAGGGAGGGTGGAGCTTTCTTT
17	TRBV30	TRBJ2-1	NA	NA	CAWSDQGGAFSYNEQFF	TGTGCCTGGAGCGACCAGGGAGGAGCTTTCTCCTACAATGAGCAGTTCTTC
14	TRBV6-5	TRBJ1-3	NA	NA	CASSNGGDGNTIYF	TGTGCCAGCAGTAACGGGGGAGACGGAAACACCATATATTTT
15	TRBV7-8	TRBJ2-7	TRBD1	NA	CASSTGTGQSYEQYF	TGTGCCAGCAGCACCGGGACAGGGCAATCATACGAGCAGTACTTC
13	TRBV6-5	TRBJ2-1	NA	NA	CASSYVGGPEQFF	TGTGCCAGCAGTTACGTGGGGGGACCCGAGCAGTTCTTC
14	TRBV9	TRBJ2-7	TRBD2	NA	CASSVGGDYYEQYF	TGTGCCAGCAGCGTAGGAGGGGACTACTACGAGCAGTACTTC
14	TRBV5-1	TRBJ2-3	NA	NA	CASSLETIEDTQYF	TGCGCCAGCAGCTTGGAGACAATTGAAGATACGCAGTATTTT
15	TRBV5-1	TRBJ1-1	TRBD1	NA	CASSLWTGVNTEAFF	TGCGCCAGCAGCTTGTGGACAGGGGTGAACACTGAAGCTTTCTTT
14	TRBV23-1	TRBJ2-7	TRBD1	NA	CASSPWTGGNEQYF	TGCGCCAGCAGTCCTTGGACAGGGGGAAACGAGCAGTACTTC
19	TRBV9	TRBJ2-1	TRBD2	NA	CASSVAFDSGASSYNEQFF	TGTGCCAGCAGCGTAGCTTTCGATAGCGGGGCGAGCTCCTACAATGAGCAGTTCTTC
16	TRBV5-5	TRBJ2-3	NA	NA	CASSPGVAVSTDTQYF	TGTGCCAGCAGCCCCGGGGTAGCGGTAAGCACAGATACGCAGTATTTT
19	TRBV14	TRBJ2-3	NA	NA	CASSQDLSFPDLSTDTQYF	TGTGCCAGCAGCCAAGATTTGAGCTTTCCCGATTTGAGCACAGATACGCAGTATTTT
13	TRBV4-1	TRBJ2-1	TRBD1	once	CASSQSGGNEQFF	TGCGCCAGCAGCCAATCAGGGGGAAATGAGCAGTTCTTC
16	TRBV5-1	TRBJ1-4	NA	NA	CASSLASGILNEKLFF	TGCGCCAGCAGCTTGGCCTCCGGGATTCTTAATGAAAAACTGTTTTTT
13	TRBV25-1	TRBJ1-1	NA	NA	CASSEWASSRAFF	TGTGCCAGCAGTGAATGGGCGTCGTCTCGCGCTTTCTTT
13	TRBV12-3/TRBV12-4	TRBJ1-1	NA	NA	CASRSTTYTEAFF	TGTGCCAGCCGTTCAACAACCTACACTGAAGCTTTCTTT
18	TRBV19	TRBJ1-5	TRBD1	NA	CASSIGPYNRGGGQPQHF	TGTGCCAGTAGTATCGGCCCGTATAACAGGGGGGGAGGTCAGCCCCAGCATTTT
14	TRBV11-2	TRBJ1-4	NA	NA	CASSLDTNSEKLFF	TGTGCCAGCAGCTTAGATACAAACAGTGAAAAACTGTTTTTT
14	TRBV10-2	TRBJ2-1	TRBD2	NA	CAISLAGGYNEQFF	TGCGCCATCAGTTTAGCGGGGGGGTACAATGAGCAGTTCTTC
16	TRBV4-1	TRBJ1-5	NA	NA	CASSLQGVYGNQPQHF	TGCGCCAGCAGCCTCCAAGGGGTGTACGGCAATCAGCCCCAGCATTTT
17	TRBV18	TRBJ2-1	NA	once	CASSPPRGASSYNEQFF	TGTGCCAGCTCCCCACCAAGAGGCGCGAGCTCCTACAATGAGCAGTTCTTC
16	TRBV4-1	TRBJ2-3	NA	NA	CASSRGGRETTDTQYF	TGCGCCAGCAGCCGGGGAGGCAGGGAGACCACAGATACGCAGTATTTT
16	TRBV14	TRBJ2-2	NA	NA	CASSQDGLARTGELFF	TGTGCCAGCAGCCAAGATGGGCTAGCGAGGACCGGGGAGCTGTTTTTT
14	TRBV5-1	TRBJ1-1	TRBD1	once	CASSLQGGSTEAFF	TGCGCCAGCAGCTTACAGGGGGGGTCCACTGAAGCTTTCTTT
14	TRBV3-1/TRBV3-2	TRBJ1-2	TRBD1	NA	CASSLDREVNGYTF	TGTGCCAGCAGCCTGGACAGGGAGGTAAATGGCTACACCTTC
17	TRBV27	TRBJ1-5	TRBD1	NA	CASSPKPTGGSNQPQHF	TGTGCCAGCAGCCCCAAACCGACAGGGGGTAGCAATCAGCCCCAGCATTTT
13	TRBV27	TRBJ2-3	NA	NA	CASSPPTADTQYF	TGTGCCAGCAGTCCCCCGACAGCGGATACGCAGTATTTT
14	TRBV2	TRBJ2-1	TRBD2	NA	CASLPSGGYNEQFF	TGTGCCAGCCTCCCTAGCGGGGGCTACAATGAGCAGTTCTTC
14	TRBV3-1/TRBV3-2	TRBJ2-5	TRBD1	NA	CASSHLGQEETQYF	TGTGCCAGCAGCCATCTCGGACAGGAAGAGACCCAGTACTTC
13	TRBV27	TRBJ2-2	NA	NA	CASSLGRTGELFF	TGTGCCAGCAGTTTGGGGAGGACCGGGGAGCTGTTTTTT
16	TRBV5-4	TRBJ2-2	TRBD2	NA	CASSSLAGANTGELFF	TGTGCCAGCAGCTCACTAGCGGGGGCGAACACCGGGGAGCTGTTTTTT
14	TRBV6-5	TRBJ1-6	NA	NA	CASSLQGQGSPLHF	TGTGCCAGCAGTTTACAGGGTCAGGGTTCACCCCTCCACTTT
11	TRBV29-1	TRBJ2-5	TRBD2	NA	CSVGGGETQYF	TGCAGCGTTGGGGGAGGGGAGACCCAGTACTTC
16	TRBV5-1	TRBJ1-1	TRBD1	once	CASRLGQGVLNTEAFF	TGCGCCAGCAGATTGGGACAGGGGGTTTTGAACACTGAAGCTTTCTTT